This TCR beta chain was sequenced in a study of post-analysis software for immune sequencing data (dated by TCRdb to about 2015). Some background on the complete study: The recorded disease courses included relapsing-remitting, secondary progressive and progressive-relapsing multiple sclerosis, and some patients had no subtype annotation. A subset of samples was prepared in parallel using single-end sample barcoding, then pooled and co-amplified after Illumina adapter ligation. The multiple sclerosis patient repertoires were compared with more than 10 previously published healthy control repertoires from donors aged roughly 6 to 27 years.

Summary of the overall study and its limitations: Patients showed significantly higher frequencies than controls for a handful of TRBV segments, among them TRBV5-6, TRBV5-1 and TRBV20-1. Compared with controls, multiple sclerosis patients had significantly lower normalized Chao1 diversity, a finding suggesting substantial peripheral T-cell clonal expansion. Direct clustering with F measure revealed strong co-clustering of samples prepared in the same batch, which led to a batch-effect correction. The control group was slightly older than the multiple sclerosis patient group.

Preparation of the library involved PCR. The run used an Illumina HiSeq 2500. Unique molecular identifiers were incorporated into TCR beta cDNA libraries to reduce PCR and sequencing biases. Per 1 to 10 million input T cells, roughly 500,000 cDNA molecules were obtained, such that each molecule approximated one T cell. The same protocol used for the earlier healthy control dataset was applied to prepare and sequence the patient libraries. Samples belonging to the same batch were prepared together, multiplexed and sequenced on a shared HiSeq lane. Per the original workflow: Raw barcoded reads were processed with MIGEC, and single-read molecular identifier groups were discarded before consensus assembly and CDR3 extraction. Clonotype tables were post-analysed with VDJtools, normalizing diversity by down-sampling all datasets to the smallest sample size. In repertoire overlap clustering, CDR3 amino acid sequences, but not nucleotide sequences, were matched to correct batch-related cross-sample contamination. TCRdb trimmed public reads at Q25 via fastp, called clones via MiXCR and kept in-frame beta chains. All rows with the same CDR3 protein become a single entry with the most common DNA and genes. V and J calls and clone size were set by TCRdb, not the authors. The sample table shows almost 700,000 distinct CDR3 sequences, and 55% to 60% are seen once. Clones ranked in the top ten supply approximately 10% of the sample.

With regard to this clonotype: Its specific antigen is unknown. The record has no base qualities; no much larger clone is one base away.

TCR beta repertoires were profiled from peripheral blood of under 15 young patients with multiple sclerosis to demonstrate the VDJtools post-analysis software. The multiple sclerosis patients were children and adolescents between about 6 and 16 years of age. Counted from cysteine to phenylalanine, this CDR3 has 13 amino acids. CDR3 DNA only is kept here, 39 bases in frame from base 1. V is clipped by 6 bases and J by 7 bases, and the sequence between their germline boundaries is 15 bases long. The specimen was blood. In this chain, TRBV12-3 or TRBV12-4 is recombined with TRBJ2-5, with TRBD1 as a weak D call on 6 bases. The TCR comes from a girl under 10 years old with multiple sclerosis. The sequenced DNA: TGTGCCAGCAGGTCACAGGGTGAGGGGACCCAGTACTTC. Its translation is CASRSQGEGTQYF.